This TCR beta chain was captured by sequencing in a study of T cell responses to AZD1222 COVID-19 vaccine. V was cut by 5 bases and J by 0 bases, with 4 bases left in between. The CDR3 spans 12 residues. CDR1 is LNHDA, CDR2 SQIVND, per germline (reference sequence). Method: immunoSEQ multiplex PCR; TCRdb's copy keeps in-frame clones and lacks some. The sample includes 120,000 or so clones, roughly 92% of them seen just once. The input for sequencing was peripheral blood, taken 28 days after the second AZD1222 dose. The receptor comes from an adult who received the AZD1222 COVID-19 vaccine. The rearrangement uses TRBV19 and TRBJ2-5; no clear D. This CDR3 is CASSLNQETQYF. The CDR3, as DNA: TGTGCCAGTAGTCTGAACCAAGAGACCCAGTACTTC.